This is a list of T cell receptor beta chains from one sample in a study of blood T cell repertoires in COVID-19. This table comes from immunoSEQ multiplex PCR, and its TCRdb copy is limited to in-frame clones, with some not included. The sample consists of about 160,000 clones, roughly 85% of them appearing once. The sample was peripheral blood. The source of these receptors is a human donor with acute or convalescent COVID-19. The donor label of this sample is uncertain. CDR3s include the opening cysteine and the closing phenylalanine or tryptophan. Fields, in order: D gene, V gene, J gene, clone size, CDR3 protein, CDR3 DNA. The D gene is left open where the match is weak. Size is stated for part of the rows, as once, few or many counts, or as a class when the clone is expanded.

TRBD1	TRBV7-9	TRBJ2-1	-	CASSRLDRASYNEQFF	TGTGCCAGCAGCCGCCTGGACAGGGCATCCTACAATGAGCAGTTCTTC
TRBD1	TRBV7-9	TRBJ1-2	-	CASSASGTGNYGYTF	TGTGCCAGCAGCGCTTCCGGGACAGGGAACTATGGCTACACCTTC
TRBD1	TRBV18	TRBJ1-6	-	CASSPGQGTAISPLHF	TGTGCCAGCTCACCGGGACAGGGTACGGCGATTTCACCCCTCCACTTT
-	TRBV6-5	TRBJ1-2	-	CASSRQAGNGYTF	TGTGCCAGCAGTCGACAGGCAGGGAATGGCTACACCTTC
TRBD1	TRBV19	TRBJ1-4	-	CASTGQGGNEKLFF	TGTGCCAGTACGGGACAGGGTGGGAATGAAAAACTGTTTTTT
-	TRBV27	TRBJ1-2	once	CASSLSGQPYGYTF	TGTGCCAGCAGTTTATCGGGGCAGCCGTATGGCTACACCTTC
-	TRBV28	TRBJ1-1	-	CASSLLSSVNTEAFF	TGTGCCAGCAGTTTATTGTCGAGTGTGAACACTGAAGCTTTCTTT
-	TRBV6-5	TRBJ2-7	-	CASNPGDISYEQYF	TGTGCCAGCAACCCTGGGGACATCTCCTACGAGCAGTACTTC
TRBD1	TRBV7-8	TRBJ1-1	once	CASSSTGSANTEAFF	TGTGCCAGCAGCTCGACAGGGTCGGCTAACACTGAAGCTTTCTTT
TRBD1	TRBV2	TRBJ1-3	-	CASSAQGAPGNTIYF	TGTGCCAGCAGCGCTCAGGGGGCGCCCGGAAACACCATATATTTT
-	TRBV19	TRBJ2-3	once	CASSTQGRDSTQYF	TGTGCCAGTAGTACCCAGGGCAGGGACTCCACGCAGTATTTT
TRBD2	TRBV7-2	TRBJ2-5	-	CASSFSGGGETQYF	TGTGCCAGCAGCTTTAGCGGGGGCGGGGAGACCCAGTACTTC
-	TRBV9	TRBJ1-5	-	CASSADSSNQPQHF	TGTGCCAGCAGCGCCGACAGTAGCAATCAGCCCCAGCATTTT
-	TRBV14	TRBJ1-3	-	CASSSRGSFSGNTIYF	TGTGCCAGCAGCAGCAGGGGTTCTTTCTCTGGAAACACCATATATTTT
-	TRBV11-3	TRBJ1-1	-	CASSLPQGRNTEAFF	TGTGCCAGCAGCTTACCACAGGGACGGAACACTGAAGCTTTCTTT
TRBD1	TRBV19	TRBJ2-2	few	CASSDPGQGHGELFF	TGTGCCAGTAGTGACCCGGGACAGGGACACGGGGAGCTGTTTTTT
-	TRBV24-1	TRBJ1-1	-	CATSATGGEAFF	TGTGCCACCAGTGCCACCGGGGGGGAAGCTTTCTTT
-	TRBV30	TRBJ1-2	once	CACWTVSYGYTF	TGTGCCTGCTGGACAGTAAGCTATGGCTACACCTTC
-	TRBV18	TRBJ2-3	-	CASSPKLLTVSTDTQYF	TGTGCCAGCTCACCAAAACTTTTGACAGTTTCCACAGATACGCAGTATTTT
-	TRBV2	TRBJ2-7	-	CASSYGQYYEQYF	TGTGCCAGCAGTTACGGACAGTATTACGAGCAGTACTTC
TRBD1	TRBV7-2	TRBJ1-1	-	CASSFKGTGFMNTEAFF	TGTGCCAGCAGCTTCAAGGGGACAGGTTTTATGAACACTGAAGCTTTCTTT
-	TRBV30	TRBJ1-2	-	CAWSWGRAYGYTF	TGTGCCTGGAGTTGGGGCAGGGCCTATGGCTACACCTTC